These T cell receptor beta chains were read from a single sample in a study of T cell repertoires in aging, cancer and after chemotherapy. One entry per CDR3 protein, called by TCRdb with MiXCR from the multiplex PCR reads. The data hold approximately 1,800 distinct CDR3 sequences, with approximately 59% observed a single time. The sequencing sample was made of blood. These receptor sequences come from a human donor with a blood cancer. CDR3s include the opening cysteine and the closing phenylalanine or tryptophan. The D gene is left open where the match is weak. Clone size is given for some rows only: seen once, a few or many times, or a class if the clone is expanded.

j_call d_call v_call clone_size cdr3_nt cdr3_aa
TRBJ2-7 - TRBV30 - TGTGCCTGGAGCGGTTACTCGGCCAGGGGCGGCGAGCAGTACTTC CAWSGYSARGGEQYF
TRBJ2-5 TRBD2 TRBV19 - TGTGCCAGTAGTATCGGCACTAGCGGGAGGTGGAGCCAAGAGACCCAGTACTTC CASSIGTSGRWSQETQYF
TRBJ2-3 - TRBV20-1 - TGCAGTGCCCCGAGGGCAGGGGCAGATACGCAGTATTTT CSAPRAGADTQYF
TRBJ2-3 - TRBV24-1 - TGTGCCACGGCCGACAGCACAGATACGCAGTATTTT CATADSTDTQYF
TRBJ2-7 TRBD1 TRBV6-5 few TGTGCCAGCAGTTACTCGATTAGAGACAGGGGATTGGACGAGCAGTACTTC CASSYSIRDRGLDEQYF
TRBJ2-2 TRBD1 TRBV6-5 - TGTGCCAGCAGTTACCCCCAGGGGGTCTCCGGGGAGCTGTTTTTT CASSYPQGVSGELFF
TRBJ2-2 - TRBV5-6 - TGTGCCAGCAGCCCCGGAGGCAGGGGGAACACCGGGGAGCTGTTTTTT CASSPGGRGNTGELFF
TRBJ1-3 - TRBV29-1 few TGCAGCGTCGCCCAGAGGGCATCTGGAAACACCATATATTTT CSVAQRASGNTIYF
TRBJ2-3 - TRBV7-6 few TGTGCCAGCAGCTTAGCGATCGCAGATACGCAGTATTTT CASSLAIADTQYF
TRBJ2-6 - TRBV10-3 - TGTGCCATCAGCGAAGACTACTCTGGGGCCAACGTCCTGACTTTC CAISEDYSGANVLTF
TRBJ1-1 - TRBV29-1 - TGCAGCGCCGGTGGTGTGTGGGGCACTGAAGATTTCTTT CSAGGVWGTEDFF
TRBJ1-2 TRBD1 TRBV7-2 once TGTGCCAGCAGCTTTCGACAGGGCCTAACGGGAGGCTACACCTTC CASSFRQGLTGGYTF